Shown below are 21 T cell receptor beta chains from a single sample sequenced in a study of radiotherapy plus CTLA-4 blockade in lung cancer (dated by TCRdb to 2017 to 2018). Library generation was performed with the immunoSEQ multiplex PCR assay. TCRdb carries this immuneACCESS record with in-frame sequences only. Its versions omit some clonotypes, under half of them owing to an unresolved V gene in the studies checked, with the rest unexplained. The sample contains fewer than 140,000 clones, under 90% of them found a single time. 2% to 2.5% of the sample lies in the top ten. The sequenced sample was peripheral blood, obtained from a patient treated with radiotherapy plus ipilimumab. These receptors all stem from a human donor with non-small cell lung cancer that progressed on radiotherapy plus ipilimumab. Some clones in this sample may be carry-over from other donors' samples.

V gene TRBV11-3 combines with J gene TRBJ2-1; D is perhaps TRBD1 or TRBD2 (5 bases each). Germline V gene lookup returns CDR1 SGHNT and CDR2 YENEEA. V gave up 5 bases and J gave up 10 bases, with 12 bases separating them. The CDR3 contains 12 residues. The CDR3 nucleotides are TGTGCCAGCAGCCCTACCGGGACGGAGCAGTTCTTC. Translation gives CASSPTGTEQFF.

CDR3 DNA: TGCGCCAGCAGCTCGGGACTAGCGGGGGTGGAGACCCAGTACTTC. It translates to CASSSGLAGVETQYF. V usage is TRBV5-1 and J usage is TRBJ2-5; 14 bases map to TRBD2. The V segment lost 3 bases and the J segment 5 bases; nucleotides outside the gene matches: 3. The CDR3 is made up of 15 amino acids. CDR1 is SGHRS, CDR2 YFSETQ, per germline.

The genes are TRBV5-4 and TRBJ2-3; TRBD2 aligns across 8 bases. CDR3 length equals 16 residues. V dropped 1 base and J dropped 4; count of bases not matched to a gene: 8. From germline, CDR1 is SGHNT and CDR2 YYREEE (reference sequence). This CDR3 reads CASSLRGGWLADTQYF. DNA of the CDR3: TGTGCCAGCAGCTTGCGCGGGGGGTGGTTAGCAGATACGCAGTATTTT.

V usage is TRBV2 and J usage is TRBJ2-2; the match to TRBD1 covers 8 bases. The CDR3 totals 14 residues. Germline CDR1 SNHLY, CDR2 FYNNEI. The trim removed 6 bases at V and 6 bases at J, leaving 6 bases unmatched. CDR3 DNA: TGTGCCAGCAGGGACAGGGTAGGGGCCGGGGAGCTGTTTTTT. Residues: CASRDRVGAGELFF.

This chain uses TRBV5-4 with TRBJ2-6, with 7 bases lining up with TRBD1. CDR3 length: 18 amino acids. V gave up 4 bases and J gave up 1 base; unmatched junction bases: 11. Germline CDR1 and CDR2: SGHNT and YYREEE (reference sequence). The CDR3 DNA reads TGTGCCAGCAGCCGCAGGGGGTCTTCCTCTTCTGGGGCCAACGTCCTGACTTTC. It translates to CASSRRGSSSSGANVLTF.

The chain uses TRBV7-9 and TRBJ1-1; no reliable D call. Germline V gene lookup returns CDR1 SEHNR and CDR2 FQNEAQ (reference sequence). CDR3 size: 13 residues. Deletions cut 1 base from V and 4 bases from J, with 7 bases between. For the CDR3, the DNA is TGTGCCAGCAGCTTAGTTGGTCGCACTGAAGCTTTCTTT. It yields the protein CASSLVGRTEAFF.

The rearrangement joins TRBV9 to TRBJ2-2, with D tentatively TRBD1 (6 bases). Germline lookup yields CDR1 SGDLS and CDR2 YYNGEE. Trimming stripped 10 bases from V and 1 base from J, with 17 bases between. This CDR3 contains 15 residues. This chain's CDR3 is CASRSGTLNTGELFF. The CDR3, as DNA: TGTGCCTCTCGCTCCGGGACATTGAACACCGGGGAGCTGTTTTTT.

The gene calls are TRBV30 and TRBJ1-2; tentatively, D is TRBD1 (5 bases). CDR1 and CDR2 (germline): GTSNPN, SVGIG (reference sequence). The V end was cut by 1 base, the J end by 10 bases, with 10 bases between. The CDR3 extends over 11 amino acids. This CDR3 is CAWSGGEVYTF. CDR3 coding DNA: TGTGCCTGGAGTGGAGGGGAGGTCTACACCTTC.

This clone was observed a single time. This chain's CDR3 is CASSEGGDIQYEQYF. Here the CDR3 DNA reads TGTGCCAGCAGTGAAGGGGGGGACATACAGTACGAGCAGTACTTC. V and J are TRBV2 and TRBJ2-7; either TRBD1 or TRBD2 may supply D (6 bases each). From germline, CDR1 is SNHLY and CDR2 FYNNEI. Trimming stripped 1 base from V and 4 bases from J, with 14 bases between. The CDR3 runs 15 residues.

The chain joins TRBV6-1 to TRBJ1-1; 12 nucleotides align to TRBD1. J gave up 11 bases and V 2 bases, and 6 bases lay outside the gene matches. The V gene's germline CDR1 is MNHNS and CDR2 SASEGT. The CDR3 spans 14 residues. The CDR3 loop is CASSEMGQGARAFF. CDR3 DNA: TGTGCCAGCAGTGAAATGGGACAGGGGGCGCGGGCTTTCTTT.

In this sample, this clone turned up once. The rearrangement links TRBV2 to TRBJ2-5; D tentatively fits TRBD1 or TRBD2 (5 bases each). Trimming cost V 3 bases and J 5 bases, with 16 bases left between them. CDR3 length: 15 residues. Germline V gives CDR1 SNHLY, CDR2 FYNNEI. The CDR3 spells CASSDRRDVGETQYF. The CDR3 bases are TGTGCCAGCAGTGACCGACGGGACGTTGGCGAGACCCAGTACTTC.

V and J are TRBV7-9 and TRBJ2-7; D is possibly TRBD1 or TRBD2 (6 bases each). V dropped 6 bases and J dropped 2 bases, with 11 bases sitting between them. CDR3 size: 13 residues. CDR1 SEHNR and CDR2 FQNEAQ come from the germline V gene (reference sequence). The CDR3 loop reads CASRSGGAYEQYF. The CDR3 DNA is TGTGCCAGCAGGTCCGGGGGCGCCTACGAGCAGTACTTC.

This rearrangement joins TRBV6-1 to TRBJ1-1; D is ambiguous. The CDR3 length is 15 residues. Deletions cut 7 bases from V and 2 bases from J, with 17 bases between. Germline lookup yields CDR1 MNHNS and CDR2 SASEGT. Written as DNA, the CDR3 is TGTGCCAGCACCGAACGACCAGGTAGAAACACTGAAGCTTTCTTT. Protein: CASTERPGRNTEAFF.

The rearrangement joins TRBV5-4 to TRBJ2-7; TRBD1 is a possible D gene (5 bases). The CDR3 extends over 13 amino acids. Germline V gives CDR1 SGHNT, CDR2 YYREEE (reference sequence). Trimming removed 2 bases at V and 3 bases at J, with 9 bases between. The CDR3 DNA sequence: TGTGCCAGCAGCTTACATAGGGGCTACGAGCAGTACTTC. Translated, it gives CASSLHRGYEQYF.

The chain combines TRBV5-4 with TRBJ2-7; perhaps TRBD1 as D (6 bases). CDR1 is SGHNT and CDR2 is YYREEE in the germline V gene (reference sequence). CDR3 length: 13 amino acids. V lost 1 base, J lost 6 bases, and 11 bases lay in between. CDR3 region: CASSLISQGEQYF. The CDR3 DNA follows: TGTGCCAGCAGCTTGATTTCACAGGGCGAGCAGTACTTC.

This clone is medium-sized (0.01 to 0.1%) by share. The J gene is TRBJ2-1, the V gene TRBV6-4, with 10 bases fitting TRBD2. Germline V CDR1 and CDR2: MRHNA, SNTAGT. CDR3 length: 15 amino acids. V shed 5 bases and J 6 bases; nucleotides not matched to a gene: 7. The CDR3 loop reads CASSLSGGAVNEQFF. The CDR3 region has the DNA TGTGCCAGCAGTCTAAGCGGGGGGGCTGTCAATGAGCAGTTCTTC.

The chain recombines TRBV30 with TRBJ2-6; the D call may be TRBD1 or TRBD2 (6 bases each). CDR3 length equals 17 residues. CDR1 and CDR2 from the germline V gene are GTSNPN and SVGIG (reference sequence). Trimming pared 2 bases from V and 4 bases from J, leaving 18 bases between. The CDR3 coding sequence is TGTGCCTGGAGTCAGTGGGGGGCAGGGGCCGGGGCCAACGTCCTGACTTTC. Its protein product is CAWSQWGAGAGANVLTF.

This chain uses TRBV9 with TRBJ1-1, with D uncertain. The CDR3 extends over 15 amino acids. Trimming took off 1 base at V and 8 bases at J, with 18 bases between the two ends. Germline values: CDR1 SGDLS, CDR2 YYNGEE. This chain's CDR3 is CASSVNALDRPEAFF. In DNA form, the CDR3 reads TGTGCCAGCAGCGTAAACGCGTTGGATAGGCCGGAAGCTTTCTTT.

This sequence joins TRBV5-4 and TRBJ2-5, with D perhaps matching TRBD1 or TRBD2 (5 bases each). V lost 1 base, J lost 5 bases, and 12 bases lay in between. Germline lookup yields CDR1 SGHNT and CDR2 YYREEE (reference sequence). This CDR3 has 14 amino acids. The CDR3 loop reads CASSLKRGRETQYF. DNA of the CDR3: TGTGCCAGCAGCTTGAAGAGGGGTCGGGAGACCCAGTACTTC.

The CDR3 coding sequence is TGTGCCAGCAGTTTTCGACAGGGTATTCGGTATGGCTACACCTTC. Amino acid sequence: CASSFRQGIRYGYTF. The chain is built from TRBV6-5 and TRBJ1-2; 7 positions agree with TRBD1. With V trimmed by 4 bases and J by 5 bases, 10 bases remained unmatched. This CDR3 region has 15 residues. Looked up from germline, CDR1 is MNHEY and CDR2 is SVGAGI.

CDR3 region: CASSPHDREYQPQHF. In nucleotides, the CDR3 is TGTGCCAGCAGTCCCCACGACAGGGAGTATCAGCCCCAGCATTTT. This chain uses TRBV28 with TRBJ1-5; TRBD1 aligns across 7 bases. Germline CDR1 is MDHEN and CDR2 is SYDVKM. This CDR3 has 15 amino acids. V shed 5 bases and J 5 bases; nucleotides not matched to a gene: 9. The full variable domain, in which reference TRBV28 and TRBJ1-5 provide the parts outside the CDR3, is DVKVTQSSRYLVKRTGEKVFLECVQDMDHENMFWYRQDPGLGLRLIYFSYDVKMKEKGDIPEGYSVSREKKERFSLILESASTNQTSMYLCASSPHDREYQPQHFGDGTRLSIL.